This TCR beta chain was identified in a study of shared clonotypes between healthy human individuals. About this clone: One end of the junction is discordant with germline, which a read error may explain.

The protocol was immunoSEQ multiplex PCR, while the TCRdb copy is restricted to in-frame clones and leaves out a portion. The sample has 2.5 million or so clones, more than 90% seen once. CDR3 length: 12 residues. Germline CDR1 SGHRS, CDR2 YFSETQ. The rearrangement links TRBV5-1 to TRBJ1-2; D perhaps matches TRBD1 (5 bases). This receptor was obtained from a man younger than 35 in good health. What was sequenced was naive CD4+ T cells sorted from blood. Stated subset: CD45RA+ positively selected. CDR3 protein: CASSLDIYGYTF. In DNA, the CDR3 is TGTGCCAGCAGCTTGGACATCTATGGCTACACCTTC.